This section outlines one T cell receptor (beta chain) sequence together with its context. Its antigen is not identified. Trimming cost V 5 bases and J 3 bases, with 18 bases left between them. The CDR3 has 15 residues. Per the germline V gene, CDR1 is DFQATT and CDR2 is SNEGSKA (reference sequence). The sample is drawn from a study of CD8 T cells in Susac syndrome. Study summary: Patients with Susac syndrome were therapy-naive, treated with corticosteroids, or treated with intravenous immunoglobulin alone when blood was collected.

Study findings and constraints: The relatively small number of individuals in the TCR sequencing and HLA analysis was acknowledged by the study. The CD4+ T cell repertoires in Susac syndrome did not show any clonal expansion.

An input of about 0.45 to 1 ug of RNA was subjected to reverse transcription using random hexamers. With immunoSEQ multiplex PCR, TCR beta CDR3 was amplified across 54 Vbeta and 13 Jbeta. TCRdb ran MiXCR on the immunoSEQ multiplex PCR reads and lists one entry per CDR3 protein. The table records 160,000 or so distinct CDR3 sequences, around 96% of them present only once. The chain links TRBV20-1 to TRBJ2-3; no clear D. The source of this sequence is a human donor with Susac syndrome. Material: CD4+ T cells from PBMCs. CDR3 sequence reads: CSASRLLSETDTQYF. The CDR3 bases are TGCAGTGCTTCACGACTTCTTAGTGAGACAGATACGCAGTATTTT.